Detailed here is one T cell receptor beta chain. Its antigen is undetermined. The entry originates in a study of CD8 T cells in ankylosing spondylitis. Notes on the study in general: The study identified a TCR beta motif of under ten highly homologous variants that appeared characteristic of ankylosing spondylitis blood. In ankylosing spondylitis patients, matched synovial fluid reportedly showed significant enrichment of disease-linked clones. A CD8+ phenotype characterized the disease-linked clones, which were relatively rare in peripheral blood.

TCRdb used MiXCR to reprocess the 5' RACE reads, holding one entry per CDR3 protein. The data show 200,000 to 250,000 distinct CDR3 sequences, around 10% seen once. This clonotype was obtained from a male donor with ankylosing spondylitis or in good health (not recorded which). The sample taken for sequencing was blood, either unsorted or a sorted T cell fraction (not recorded which).

CDR3: CASGIQETQYF. In nucleotides, the CDR3 is TGCGCCAGCGGGATTCAAGAGACCCAGTACTTC. This chain uses TRBV5-1 with TRBJ2-5; D unclear. The CDR3 consists of 11 residues. V was shortened by 7 bases and J by 2 bases, with 6 bases between the two germline ends. Germline loops: CDR1 SGHRS, CDR2 YFSETQ. Supplemented by reference TRBV5-1 and TRBJ2-5, the full variable domain reads KAGVTQTPRYLIKTRGQQVTLSCSPISGHRSVSWYQQTPGQGLQFLFEYFSETQRNKGNFPGRFSGRQFSNSRSEMNVSTLELGDSALYLCASGIQETQYFGPGTRLLVL.